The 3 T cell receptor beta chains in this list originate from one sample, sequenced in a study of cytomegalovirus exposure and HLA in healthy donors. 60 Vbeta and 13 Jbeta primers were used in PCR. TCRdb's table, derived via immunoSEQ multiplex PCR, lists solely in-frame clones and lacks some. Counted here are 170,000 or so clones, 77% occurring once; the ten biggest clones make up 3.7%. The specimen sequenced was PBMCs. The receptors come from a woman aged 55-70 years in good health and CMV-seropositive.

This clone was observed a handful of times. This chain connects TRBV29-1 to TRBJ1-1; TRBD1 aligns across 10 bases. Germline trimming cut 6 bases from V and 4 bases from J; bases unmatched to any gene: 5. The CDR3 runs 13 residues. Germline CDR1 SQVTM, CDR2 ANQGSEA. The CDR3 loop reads CSVGWTGGTEAFF. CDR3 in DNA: TGCAGCGTGGGTTGGACAGGGGGCACTGAAGCTTTCTTT. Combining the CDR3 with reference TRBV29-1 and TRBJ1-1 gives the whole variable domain SAVISQKPSRDICQRGTSLTIQCQVDSQVTMMFWYRQQPGQSLTLIATANQGSEATYESGFVIDKFPISRPNLTFSTLTVSNMSPEDSSIYLCSVGWTGGTEAFFGQGTRLTVV.

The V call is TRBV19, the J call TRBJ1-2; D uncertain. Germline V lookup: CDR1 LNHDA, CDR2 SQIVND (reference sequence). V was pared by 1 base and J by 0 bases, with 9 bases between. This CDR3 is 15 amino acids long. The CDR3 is CASSIGRAANYGYTF. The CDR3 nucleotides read TGTGCCAGTAGTATAGGGCGTGCGGCTAACTATGGCTACACCTTC. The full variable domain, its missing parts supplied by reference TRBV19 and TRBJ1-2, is DGGITQSPKYLFRKEGQNVTLSCEQNLNHDAMYWYRQDPGQGLRLIYYSQIVNDFQKGDIAEGYSVSREKKESFPLTVTSAQKNPTAFYLCASSIGRAANYGYTFGSGTRLTVV.

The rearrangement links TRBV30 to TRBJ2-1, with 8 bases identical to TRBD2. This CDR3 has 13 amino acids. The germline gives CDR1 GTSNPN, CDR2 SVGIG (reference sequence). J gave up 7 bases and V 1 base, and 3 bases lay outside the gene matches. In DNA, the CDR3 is TGTGCCTGGAGTGACGGGAGGGGGAATGAGCAGTTCTTC. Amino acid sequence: CAWSDGRGNEQFF.